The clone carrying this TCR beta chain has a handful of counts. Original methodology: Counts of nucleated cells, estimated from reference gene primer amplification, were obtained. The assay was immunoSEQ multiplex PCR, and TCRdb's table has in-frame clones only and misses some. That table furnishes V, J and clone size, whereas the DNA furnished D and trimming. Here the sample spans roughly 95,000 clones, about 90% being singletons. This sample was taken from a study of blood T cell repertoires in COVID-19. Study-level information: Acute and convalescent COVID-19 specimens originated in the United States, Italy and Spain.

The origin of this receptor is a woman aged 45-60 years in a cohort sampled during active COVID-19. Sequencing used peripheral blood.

CDR3 sequence reads: CASRLGVYGEKLFF. The DNA for the CDR3 is TGTGCCAGCAGGCTGGGAGTTTACGGTGAAAAACTGTTTTTT. The V and J genes are TRBV3-1 (or the pseudogene TRBV3-2) and TRBJ1-4; D remains unclear. The CDR3 runs 14 residues. Deletions cut 6 bases from V and 7 bases from J, with 15 bases between. Germline V CDR1 and CDR2: LGHDT, YNNKEL (reference sequence).